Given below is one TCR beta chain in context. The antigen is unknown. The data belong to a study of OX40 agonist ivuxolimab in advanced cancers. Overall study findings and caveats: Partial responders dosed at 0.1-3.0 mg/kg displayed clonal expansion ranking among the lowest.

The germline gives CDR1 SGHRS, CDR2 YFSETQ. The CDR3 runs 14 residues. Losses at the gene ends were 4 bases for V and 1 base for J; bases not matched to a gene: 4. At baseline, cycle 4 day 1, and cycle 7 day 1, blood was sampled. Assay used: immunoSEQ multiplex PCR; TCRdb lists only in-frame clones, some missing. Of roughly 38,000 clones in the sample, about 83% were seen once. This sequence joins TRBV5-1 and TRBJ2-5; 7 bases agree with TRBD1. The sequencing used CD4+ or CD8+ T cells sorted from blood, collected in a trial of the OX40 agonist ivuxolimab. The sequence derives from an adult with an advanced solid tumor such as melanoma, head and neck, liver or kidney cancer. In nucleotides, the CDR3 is TGCGCCAGCAGCCAGGGACAGCTCCAAGAGACCCAGTACTTC. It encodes CASSQGQLQETQYF.